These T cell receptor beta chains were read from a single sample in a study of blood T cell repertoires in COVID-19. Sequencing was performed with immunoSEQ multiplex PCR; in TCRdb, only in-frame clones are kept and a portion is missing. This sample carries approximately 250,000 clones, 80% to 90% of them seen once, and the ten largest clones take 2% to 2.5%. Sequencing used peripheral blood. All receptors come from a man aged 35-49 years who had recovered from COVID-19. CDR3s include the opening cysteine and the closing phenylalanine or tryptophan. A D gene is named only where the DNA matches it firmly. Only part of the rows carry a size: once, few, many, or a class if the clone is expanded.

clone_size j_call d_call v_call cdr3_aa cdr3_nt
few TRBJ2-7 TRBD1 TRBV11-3 CASSGGPGQGVYEQYF TGTGCCAGCAGCGGGGGCCCGGGACAGGGTGTCTACGAGCAGTACTTC
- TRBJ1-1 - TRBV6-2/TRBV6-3 CASSYSIHDGWKNTEAFF TGTGCCAGCAGTTACTCGATTCATGACGGGTGGAAGAACACTGAAGCTTTCTTT
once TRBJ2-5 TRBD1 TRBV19 CASSADRAVGETQYF TGTGCCAGTAGTGCTGACAGGGCCGTGGGGGAGACCCAGTACTTC
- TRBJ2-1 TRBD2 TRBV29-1 CSVPKGLDYNEQFF TGCAGCGTTCCCAAAGGACTAGACTACAATGAGCAGTTCTTC
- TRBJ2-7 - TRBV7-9 CASSLATRSYEQYF TGTGCCAGCAGCTTAGCTACTCGCTCCTACGAGCAGTACTTC
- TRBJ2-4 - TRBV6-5 CASKDSFAKNIQYF TGTGCCAGCAAAGACAGCTTTGCCAAAAACATTCAGTACTTC
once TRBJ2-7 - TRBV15 CATSGGGQAPYEQYF TGTGCCACCAGCGGAGGAGGGCAGGCCCCCTACGAGCAGTACTTC
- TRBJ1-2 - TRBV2 CAARAQANYGYTF TGTGCCGCGCGGGCACAAGCTAACTATGGCTACACCTTC
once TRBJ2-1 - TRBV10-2 CASSDFNNEQFF TGCGCCAGCAGTGATTTCAACAATGAGCAGTTCTTC
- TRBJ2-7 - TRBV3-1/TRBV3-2 CASSPRLTGTYEQYF TGTGCCAGCAGCCCCCGACTCACAGGGACGTACGAGCAGTACTTC
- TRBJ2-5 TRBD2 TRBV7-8 CASSRTLASGGQETQYF TGTGCCAGCAGTCGTACATTAGCTAGCGGGGGTCAAGAGACCCAGTACTTC
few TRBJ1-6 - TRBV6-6 CASRRGQTTLNSPLHF TGTGCCAGCAGACGTGGACAGACCACCCTTAATTCACCCCTCCACTTT
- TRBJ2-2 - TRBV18 CASSQGSNTGELFF TGTGCCAGCTCACAGGGGTCGAACACCGGGGAGCTGTTTTTT
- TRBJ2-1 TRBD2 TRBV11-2 CASRNLTSGTYNEQFF TGTGCCAGCCGAAACCTGACTAGCGGGACTTACAATGAGCAGTTCTTC
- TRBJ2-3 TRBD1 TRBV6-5 CASSYSSDRGADTQYF TGTGCCAGCAGTTACTCGAGTGACAGGGGTGCAGATACGCAGTATTTT
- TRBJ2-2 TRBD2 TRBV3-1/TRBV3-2 CASSQARAGGRVTGELFF TGTGCCAGCAGCCAAGCACGAGCGGGAGGGAGGGTCACCGGGGAGCTGTTTTTT
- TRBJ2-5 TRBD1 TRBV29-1 CSVEATGTGQETQYF TGCAGCGTTGAAGCCACCGGGACAGGGCAAGAGACCCAGTACTTC
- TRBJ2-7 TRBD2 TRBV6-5 CASTGGGRSSYEQYF TGTGCCAGCACGGGGGGCGGGAGGAGCTCCTACGAGCAGTACTTC
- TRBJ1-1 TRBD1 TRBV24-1 CANDRGEGVNTEAFF TGTGCCAACGACAGGGGGGAAGGGGTGAACACTGAAGCTTTCTTT
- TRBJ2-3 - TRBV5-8 CASKQGDTQYF TGTGCCAGCAAACAGGGAGATACGCAGTATTTT
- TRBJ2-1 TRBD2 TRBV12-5 CASGWGLAVTDLYNEQFF TGTGCTAGTGGTTGGGGACTAGCGGTTACAGACCTCTACAATGAGCAGTTCTTC
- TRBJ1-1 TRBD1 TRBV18 CASSPPADRVNTEAFF TGTGCCAGCTCACCACCCGCGGACAGGGTGAACACTGAAGCTTTCTTT
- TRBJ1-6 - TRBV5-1 CASSPLAGLGSPLHF TGCGCCAGCAGCCCCCTCGCGGGGTTAGGGTCACCCCTCCACTTT
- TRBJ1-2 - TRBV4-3 CASSQDPRSYYGYTF TGCGCCAGCAGCCAAGACCCTAGATCCTACTATGGCTACACCTTC
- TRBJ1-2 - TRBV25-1 CASSLRGWEFGGYTF TGTGCCAGCAGCCTACGGGGGTGGGAGTTCGGTGGCTACACCTTC
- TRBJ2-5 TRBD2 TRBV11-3 CASSLFGTSSGETQYF TGTGCCAGCAGCTTATTTGGGACTAGTTCCGGAGAGACCCAGTACTTC
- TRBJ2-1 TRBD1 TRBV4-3 CASSQDRDRSYNEQFF TGCGCCAGCAGCCAAGATCGGGACAGGTCCTACAATGAGCAGTTCTTC
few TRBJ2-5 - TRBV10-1 CASPPPRFEETQYF TGCGCCAGTCCCCCCCCCAGGTTTGAGGAGACCCAGTACTTC
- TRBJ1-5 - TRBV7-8 CASSPGSGNQPQHF TGTGCCAGCAGTCCCGGGTCGGGCAATCAGCCCCAGCATTTT
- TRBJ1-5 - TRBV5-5 CASSLVSQGPQHF TGTGCCAGCAGCTTGGTGTCACAGGGGCCCCAGCATTTT
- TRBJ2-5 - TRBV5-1 CASSLRLNLQETQYF TGCGCCAGCAGCTTAAGACTAAACCTTCAAGAGACCCAGTACTTC
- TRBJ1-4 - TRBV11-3 CASSGTENEKLFF TGTGCCAGCAGCGGAACGGAGAATGAAAAACTGTTTTTT
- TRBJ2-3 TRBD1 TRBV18 CASSPGTGTPDTQYF TGTGCCAGCTCCCCCGGGACAGGGACGCCAGATACGCAGTATTTT
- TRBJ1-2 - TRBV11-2 CASSLGGQTYGYTF TGTGCCAGCAGCTTAGGGGGGCAGACTTATGGCTACACCTTC
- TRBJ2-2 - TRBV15 CATSRVRSGELFF TGTGCCACCAGCAGAGTACGGAGTGGGGAGCTGTTTTTT
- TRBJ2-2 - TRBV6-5 CASSYEAGVITGELFF TGTGCCAGCAGTTACGAGGCAGGGGTTATCACCGGGGAGCTGTTTTTT
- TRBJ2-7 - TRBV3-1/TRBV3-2 CASSLRTVYEQYF TGTGCCAGCAGCCTTAGGACAGTTTACGAGCAGTACTTC
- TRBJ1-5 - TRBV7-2 CASSPGTNHQPQHF TGTGCCAGCAGCCCTGGGACAAATCATCAGCCCCAGCATTTT
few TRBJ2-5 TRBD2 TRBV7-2 CASSLVTSGGEETQYF TGTGCCAGCAGCTTAGTAACTAGCGGGGGCGAAGAGACCCAGTACTTC
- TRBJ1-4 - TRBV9 CASSPRESTNEKLFF TGTGCCAGCAGCCCCCGTGAGTCCACTAATGAAAAACTGTTTTTT
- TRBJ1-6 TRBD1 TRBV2 CASSGAGGSSPLHF TGTGCCAGCAGTGGGGCAGGGGGGTCTTCACCCCTCCACTTT
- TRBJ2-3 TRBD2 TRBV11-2 CASSSLAGSNADTQYF TGTGCCAGCAGCTCTCTAGCGGGATCTAATGCGGATACGCAGTATTTT